A selection of T cell receptor beta chains follows, all from one sample in a study of shared clonotypes between healthy human individuals. Sequenced by immunoSEQ multiplex PCR; TCRdb stores in-frame clones only, minus some. There are approximately 2,200,000 clones in the sample; about 92% occur only once, and more than 1.5% lies in the top ten. Sequences were obtained from naive CD8+ T cells from PBMCs. The receptors come from a man younger than 35 in good health. Some clones in this sample may be carry-over from other donors' samples. CDR3s include the opening cysteine and the closing phenylalanine or tryptophan. The order of the fields is clone size, J gene, V gene, D gene, CDR3 protein, CDR3 DNA. A D gene is named only where the DNA matches it firmly. Where a row states a size, it is once, few, many or the class of an expanded clone; other rows omit it.

-	TRBJ2-3	TRBV6-1	TRBD2	CASSDLPSGLNTDTQYF	TGTGCCAGCAGTGATTTACCTAGCGGGCTAAACACAGATACGCAGTATTTT
-	TRBJ2-7	TRBV23-1	TRBD1	CASNRPGQGYEQYF	TGCGCCAGCAACAGACCGGGACAGGGCTACGAGCAGTACTTC
-	TRBJ2-1	TRBV4-1	TRBD2	CASSQLSAGTPSNEQFF	TGCGCCAGCAGCCAGCTCTCAGCGGGAACCCCGTCAAATGAGCAGTTCTTC
-	TRBJ2-7	TRBV5-6	-	CASSQGDEQYF	TGTGCCAGCAGTCAAGGGGACGAGCAGTACTTC
-	TRBJ2-7	TRBV11-2	-	CASSLALSYEQYF	TGTGCCAGCAGCTTAGCACTTAGTTACGAGCAGTACTTC
-	TRBJ2-2	TRBV9	TRBD2	CASSAGTSGRVGTGELFF	TGTGCCAGCAGCGCTGGGACTAGCGGGAGGGTCGGGACCGGGGAGCTGTTTTTT
-	TRBJ1-2	TRBV9	-	CASSEPKVGDGYGYTF	TGTGCCAGCAGTGAACCGAAAGTGGGAGACGGCTATGGCTACACCTTC
-	TRBJ2-5	TRBV5-6	TRBD1	CASSYNGQGQQYF	TGTGCCAGCAGCTACAACGGACAGGGCCAGCAGTACTTC
-	TRBJ2-1	TRBV5-4	TRBD2	CASSGLTSGSYNEQFF	TGTGCCAGCAGCGGCTTGACTAGCGGGTCGTACAATGAGCAGTTCTTC
-	TRBJ2-2	TRBV9	TRBD1	CASSAGQGEAGELFF	TGTGCCAGCAGCGCGGGACAGGGGGAGGCCGGGGAGCTGTTTTTT
-	TRBJ2-5	TRBV10-3	-	CARRRTQYF	TGTGCCAGAAGGCGTACCCAGTACTTC
-	TRBJ2-7	TRBV4-1	-	CASSQVSRGSEGEQYF	TGCGCCAGCAGCCAAGTGTCTAGGGGGAGTGAAGGCGAGCAGTACTTC
-	TRBJ2-2	TRBV7-2	-	CASSSPESNTGELFF	TGTGCCAGCAGCTCTCCGGAGAGCAACACCGGGGAGCTGTTTTTT
-	TRBJ2-7	TRBV6-6	TRBD1	CASSPGQGAGEQYF	TGTGCCAGCAGTCCGGGACAGGGGGCAGGGGAGCAGTACTTC
-	TRBJ2-1	TRBV15	TRBD2	CATSRDLSSGIHNEQFF	TGTGCCACCAGCAGAGATCTTAGTAGCGGGATTCACAATGAGCAGTTCTTC
-	TRBJ2-7	TRBV4-1	-	CASSQDPGGYEQYF	TGCGCCAGCAGCCAAGATCCAGGCGGCTACGAGCAGTACTTC
few	TRBJ2-2	TRBV7-7	-	CASSLSRWTGELFF	TGTGCCAGCAGCTTAAGTAGGTGGACCGGGGAGCTGTTTTTT
once	TRBJ2-7	TRBV27	TRBD2	CASSPGTRGLQEQYF	TGTGCCAGCAGTCCCGGGACTAGGGGGTTGCAGGAGCAGTACTTC
-	TRBJ2-2	TRBV15	-	CATRQSTGELFF	TGTGCCACAAGACAGTCCACCGGGGAGCTGTTTTTT
-	TRBJ1-1	TRBV4-1	TRBD1	CASSQQTRQGFRGTEAFF	TGCGCCAGCAGCCAACAAACGCGACAGGGTTTTCGAGGCACTGAAGCTTTCTTT
-	TRBJ1-3	TRBV5-1	-	CASSLVPGDPATIYF	TGCGCCAGCAGCTTGGTACCAGGGGATCCGGCCACCATATATTTT
-	TRBJ2-5	TRBV11-2	-	CASSLGPETQYF	TGTGCCAGCAGCTTAGGGCCCGAGACCCAGTACTTC
-	TRBJ1-2	TRBV7-2	-	CASSLARDLGGYTF	TGTGCCAGCAGCTTAGCGAGGGACCTGGGTGGCTACACCTTC
-	TRBJ2-4	TRBV19	TRBD2	CASSILGGRAGAKNIQYF	TGTGCCAGTAGTATTCTCGGCGGGAGGGCCGGAGCCAAAAACATTCAGTACTTC
-	TRBJ1-4	TRBV28	-	CASSLSFRGEKLFF	TGTGCCAGCAGTTTATCCTTTCGGGGTGAAAAACTGTTTTTT
-	TRBJ2-3	TRBV28	-	CASSSRGAWSTDTQYF	TGTGCCAGCAGTTCCCGGGGCGCCTGGAGCACAGATACGCAGTATTTT
-	TRBJ2-3	TRBV4-3	-	CASSQDKTALSTDTQYF	TGCGCCAGCAGCCAAGATAAGACAGCCCTTAGCACAGATACGCAGTATTTT
-	TRBJ1-2	TRBV27	-	CASSLGPGFWGYTF	TGTGCCAGCAGTTTAGGTCCCGGCTTTTGGGGCTACACCTTC
-	TRBJ2-3	TRBV11-2	TRBD2	CASSDRRREADTQYF	TGTGCCAGCAGCGATCGTCGGCGGGAGGCAGATACGCAGTATTTT
once	TRBJ2-1	TRBV6-6	TRBD2	CASSWDARERYEQFF	TGTGCCAGCAGCTGGGACGCGCGGGAGAGGTATGAGCAGTTCTTC